This T cell receptor (beta chain) was recovered during a study of blood T cell repertoires in COVID-19. Unmatched junction bases numbered 7, after V lost 7 bases and J lost 0 bases. From germline, CDR1 is LNHDA and CDR2 SQIVND (reference sequence). The length of the CDR3 is 16 residues. As processed by the authors: Counts of nucleated cells, estimated from reference gene primer amplification, were obtained. Using immunoSEQ multiplex PCR, the repertoire was profiled, and TCRdb retains in-frame clones only, with some absent. V and J calls and clone size are as listed in that table; D and trimming were resolved from the DNA. This sample has some 200,000 clones, with 85% to 90% found just once.

The TCR was taken from a man aged 50-60 years with acute or convalescent COVID-19. Sequencing was done on a sample of peripheral blood. The gene calls are TRBV19 and TRBJ1-4, with 8 bases matching TRBD1. CDR3 region: CASNPMTGATNEKLFF. The CDR3 DNA reads TGTGCCAGTAACCCCATGACAGGGGCAACTAATGAAAAACTGTTTTTT.